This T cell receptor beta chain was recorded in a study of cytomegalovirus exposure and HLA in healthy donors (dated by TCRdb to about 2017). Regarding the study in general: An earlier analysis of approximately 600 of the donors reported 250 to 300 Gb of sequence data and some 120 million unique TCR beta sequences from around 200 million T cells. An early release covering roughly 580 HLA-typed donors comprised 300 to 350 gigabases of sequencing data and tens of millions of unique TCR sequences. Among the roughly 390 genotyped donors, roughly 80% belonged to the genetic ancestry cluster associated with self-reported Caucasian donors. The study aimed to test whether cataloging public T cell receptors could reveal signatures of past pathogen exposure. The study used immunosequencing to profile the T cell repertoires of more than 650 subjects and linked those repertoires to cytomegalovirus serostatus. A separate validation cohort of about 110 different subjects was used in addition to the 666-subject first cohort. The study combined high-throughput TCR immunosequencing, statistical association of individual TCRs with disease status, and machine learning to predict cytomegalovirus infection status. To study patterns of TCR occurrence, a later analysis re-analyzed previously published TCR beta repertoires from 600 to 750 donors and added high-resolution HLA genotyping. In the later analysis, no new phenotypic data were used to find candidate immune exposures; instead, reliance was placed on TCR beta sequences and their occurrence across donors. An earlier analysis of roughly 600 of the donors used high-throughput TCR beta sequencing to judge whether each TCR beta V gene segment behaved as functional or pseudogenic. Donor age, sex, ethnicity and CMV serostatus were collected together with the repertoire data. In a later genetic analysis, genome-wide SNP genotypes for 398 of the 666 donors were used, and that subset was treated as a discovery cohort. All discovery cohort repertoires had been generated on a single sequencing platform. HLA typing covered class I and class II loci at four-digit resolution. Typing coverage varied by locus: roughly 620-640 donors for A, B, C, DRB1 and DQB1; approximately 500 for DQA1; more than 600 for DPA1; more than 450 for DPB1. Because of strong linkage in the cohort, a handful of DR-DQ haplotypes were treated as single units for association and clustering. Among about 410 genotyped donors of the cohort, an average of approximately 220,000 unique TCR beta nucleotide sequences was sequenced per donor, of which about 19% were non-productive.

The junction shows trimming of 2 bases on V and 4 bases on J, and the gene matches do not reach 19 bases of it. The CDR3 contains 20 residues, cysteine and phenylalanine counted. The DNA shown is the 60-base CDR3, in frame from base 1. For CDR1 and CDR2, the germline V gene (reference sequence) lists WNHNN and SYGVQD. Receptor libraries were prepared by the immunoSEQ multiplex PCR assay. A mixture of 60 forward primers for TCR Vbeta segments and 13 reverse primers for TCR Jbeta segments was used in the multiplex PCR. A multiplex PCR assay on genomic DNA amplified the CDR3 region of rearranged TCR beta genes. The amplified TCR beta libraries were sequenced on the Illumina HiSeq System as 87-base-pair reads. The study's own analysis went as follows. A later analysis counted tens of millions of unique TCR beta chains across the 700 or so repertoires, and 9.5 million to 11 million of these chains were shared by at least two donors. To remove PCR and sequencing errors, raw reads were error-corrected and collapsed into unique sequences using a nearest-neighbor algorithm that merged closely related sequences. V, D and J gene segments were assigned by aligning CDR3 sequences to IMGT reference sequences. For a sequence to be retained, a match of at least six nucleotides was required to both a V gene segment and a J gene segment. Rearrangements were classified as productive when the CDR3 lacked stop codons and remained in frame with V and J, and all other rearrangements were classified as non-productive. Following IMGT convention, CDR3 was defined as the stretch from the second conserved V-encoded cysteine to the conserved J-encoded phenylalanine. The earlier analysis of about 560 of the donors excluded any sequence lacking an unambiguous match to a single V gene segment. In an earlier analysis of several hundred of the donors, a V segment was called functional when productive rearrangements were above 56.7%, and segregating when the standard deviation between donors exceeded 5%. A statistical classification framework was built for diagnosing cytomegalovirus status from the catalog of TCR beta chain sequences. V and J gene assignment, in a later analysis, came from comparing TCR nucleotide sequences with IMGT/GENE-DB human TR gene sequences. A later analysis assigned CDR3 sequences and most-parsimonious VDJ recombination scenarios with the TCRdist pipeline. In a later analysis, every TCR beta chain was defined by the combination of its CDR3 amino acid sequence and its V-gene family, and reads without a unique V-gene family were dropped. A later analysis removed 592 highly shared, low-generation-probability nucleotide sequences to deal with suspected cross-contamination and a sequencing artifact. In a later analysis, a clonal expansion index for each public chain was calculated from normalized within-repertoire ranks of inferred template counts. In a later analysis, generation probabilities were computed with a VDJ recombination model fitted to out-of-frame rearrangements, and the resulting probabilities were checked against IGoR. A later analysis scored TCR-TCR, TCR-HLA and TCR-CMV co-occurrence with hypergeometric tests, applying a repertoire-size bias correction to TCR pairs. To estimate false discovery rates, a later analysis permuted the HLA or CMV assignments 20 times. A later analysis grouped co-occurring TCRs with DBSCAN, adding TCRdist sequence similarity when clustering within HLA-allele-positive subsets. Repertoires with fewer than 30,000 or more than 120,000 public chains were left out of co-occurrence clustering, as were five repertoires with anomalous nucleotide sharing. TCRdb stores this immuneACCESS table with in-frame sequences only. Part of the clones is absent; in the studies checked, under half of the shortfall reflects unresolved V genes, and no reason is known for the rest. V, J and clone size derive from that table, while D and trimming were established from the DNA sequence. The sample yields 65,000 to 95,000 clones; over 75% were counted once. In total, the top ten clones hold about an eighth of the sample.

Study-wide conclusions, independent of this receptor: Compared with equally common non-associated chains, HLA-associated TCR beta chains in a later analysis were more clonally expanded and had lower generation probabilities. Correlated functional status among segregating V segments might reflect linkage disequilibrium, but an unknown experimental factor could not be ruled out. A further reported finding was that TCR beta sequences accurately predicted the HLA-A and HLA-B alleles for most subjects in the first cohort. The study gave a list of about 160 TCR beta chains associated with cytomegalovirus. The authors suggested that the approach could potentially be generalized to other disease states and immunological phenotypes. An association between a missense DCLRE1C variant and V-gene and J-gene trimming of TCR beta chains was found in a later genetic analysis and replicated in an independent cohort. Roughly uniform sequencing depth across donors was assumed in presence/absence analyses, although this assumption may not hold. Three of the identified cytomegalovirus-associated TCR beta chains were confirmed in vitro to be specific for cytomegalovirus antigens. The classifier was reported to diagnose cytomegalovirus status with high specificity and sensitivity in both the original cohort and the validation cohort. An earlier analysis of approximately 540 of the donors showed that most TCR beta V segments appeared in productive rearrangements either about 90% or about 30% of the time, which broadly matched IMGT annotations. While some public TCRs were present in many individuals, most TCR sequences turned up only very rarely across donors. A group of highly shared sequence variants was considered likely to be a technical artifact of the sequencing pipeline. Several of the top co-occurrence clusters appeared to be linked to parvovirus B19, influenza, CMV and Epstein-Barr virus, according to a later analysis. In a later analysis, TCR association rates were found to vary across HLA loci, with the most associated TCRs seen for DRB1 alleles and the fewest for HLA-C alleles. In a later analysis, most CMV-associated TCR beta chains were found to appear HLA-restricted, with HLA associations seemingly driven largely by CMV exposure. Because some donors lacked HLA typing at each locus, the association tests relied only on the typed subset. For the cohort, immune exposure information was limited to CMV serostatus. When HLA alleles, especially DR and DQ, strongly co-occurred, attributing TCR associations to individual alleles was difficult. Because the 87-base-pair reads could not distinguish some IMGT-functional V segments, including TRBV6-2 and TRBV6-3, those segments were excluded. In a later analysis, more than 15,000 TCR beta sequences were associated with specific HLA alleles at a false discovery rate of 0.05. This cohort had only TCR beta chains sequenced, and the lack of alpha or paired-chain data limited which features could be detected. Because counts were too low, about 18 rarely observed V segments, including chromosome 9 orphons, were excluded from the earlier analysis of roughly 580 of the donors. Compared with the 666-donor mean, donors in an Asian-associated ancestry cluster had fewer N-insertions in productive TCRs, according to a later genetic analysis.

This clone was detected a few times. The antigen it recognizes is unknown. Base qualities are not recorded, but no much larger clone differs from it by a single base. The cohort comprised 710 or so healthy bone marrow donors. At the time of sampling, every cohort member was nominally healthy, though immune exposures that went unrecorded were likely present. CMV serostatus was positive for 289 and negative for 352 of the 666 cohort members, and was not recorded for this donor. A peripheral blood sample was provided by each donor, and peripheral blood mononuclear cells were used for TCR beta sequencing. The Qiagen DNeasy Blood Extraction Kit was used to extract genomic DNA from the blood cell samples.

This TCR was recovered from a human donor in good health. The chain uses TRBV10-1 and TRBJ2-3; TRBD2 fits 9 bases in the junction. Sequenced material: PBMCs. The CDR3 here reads CASSERRGGRGMVSADTQYF. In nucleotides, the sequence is TGCGCCAGCAGTGAGAGGCGGGGGGGACGTGGTATGGTGAGCGCAGATACGCAGTATTTT.